This TCR beta chain is drawn from a study of blood T cell repertoires in COVID-19. In the study overall: The United States, Italy and Spain supplied acute and convalescent COVID-19 samples.

Generated by immunoSEQ multiplex PCR, the TCRdb table keeps only in-frame clones and is missing some. The profile shows approximately 150,000 clones, approximately 86% of them singletons. Trimming cost V 2 bases and J 1 base; bases outside gene matches: 7. In germline, CDR1 is MGHRA, CDR2 YSYEKL. The CDR3 is made up of 17 amino acids. This TCR derives from an older woman with acute or convalescent COVID-19. The chain couples TRBV4-1 to TRBJ1-3; 8 nucleotides match TRBD1. The sample was peripheral blood. The CDR3 loop reads CASSQSRGRRSGNTIYF. The CDR3 DNA reads as TGCGCCAGCAGCCAAAGCAGGGGGCGACGGTCTGGAAACACCATATATTTT.